This T cell receptor beta chain comes out of a study of T cells in narcolepsy (dated by TCRdb to between 2018 and 2020). Study-wide context: The study enrolled patients with narcolepsy type 1 or type 2 (NT1, NT2) together with healthy control donors. The study used TCR Vbeta sequencing to track clonotypes in blood and CSF while looking for autoreactive T cells in narcolepsy patients that target self-antigens of hypocretin neurons (hypocretin, TRIB2). Study-level results and caveats: No sequences matching autoreactive T cell clones were present in some of the blood memory CD4+ repertoires from patients and controls. Numbers of sequenced blood memory CD4+ clonotypes were comparable, averaging around 42,000 in patients and about 33,000 in controls. HCRT-specific and TRIB2-specific autoreactive clonotypes were highlighted in plots that compared CD4+ T cell clonotypes in CSF versus blood from the same patient. According to the report, autoreactive clonotypes were detected serially in the blood of the same patients and of different patients, but not in healthy controls.

From the cysteine up to the phenylalanine, the CDR3 has a length of 13 residues. Of the read, only the CDR3 DNA is kept; its 39 bases are in frame from base 1. CDR1 and CDR2, per the germline V gene, are SGHRS and YFSETQ. V loses 1 base, J loses 11 bases, and the germline ends lie 15 bases apart. Library method: the immunoSEQ multiplex PCR assay. TCRdb carries this immuneACCESS record with in-frame sequences only. Its versions omit some clonotypes, under half of them owing to an unresolved V gene in the studies checked, with the rest unexplained. The sample table lists tens of thousands of clones, 55% to 80% of them with a count of one. The leading ten clones occupy more than 10% of the sample. For TCR Vbeta sequencing, memory CD4+ T cells were sorted ex vivo from the peripheral blood of both healthy controls and narcolepsy patients. By how much of the sample it makes up, this clone is medium-sized (0.01 to 0.1%). Its antigen target is currently unknown. Per-nucleotide qualities are absent, and no much larger clonotype sits a single base away.

Rearrangement joined TRBV5-1 to TRBJ1-2, with a tentative D gene TRBD1 over 6 matching bases. Sequenced sample: memory (CD45RA-) CD4+ T cells from blood. This specimen's cell subset or site label, interpreted: memory T cells sorted ex vivo from peripheral blood. This sequence originates from a human donor in good health. The CDR3 here reads CASSLRDTRGYTF. The nucleotide sequence is given as TGCGCCAGCAGCTTGAGGGACACGAGGGGGTACACCTTC. Supplemented by the reference TRBV5-1 and TRBJ1-2 proteins around the CDR3, the complete variable domain is KAGVTQTPRYLIKTRGQQVTLSCSPISGHRSVSWYQQTPGQGLQFLFEYFSETQRNKGNFPGRFSGRQFSNSRSEMNVSTLELGDSALYLCASSLRDTRGYTFGSGTRLTVV.